Listed below are T cell receptor beta chains from one sample, sequenced in a study of technical replicates of blood from several donors. The data were produced by immunoSEQ multiplex PCR, yet TCRdb's version contains in-frame clones alone and is incomplete. This table has about 72,000 clones, about nine tenths appearing once. The sample was T cells isolated from PBMCs. The receptor set was obtained from a human donor in good health. CDR3s include the opening cysteine and the closing phenylalanine or tryptophan. A D gene is named only where the DNA matches it firmly. Size values are once, few and many counts, or a class for expanded clones, and some rows have none.

TRBJ2-3	-	-	TRBV23-1	CASSQGRHRDTQYF
TRBJ1-4	-	-	TRBV28	CASSLGPGGTNEKLFF
TRBJ2-7	-	TRBD2	TRBV9	CASSFGLAGAVEQYF
TRBJ2-7	-	TRBD1	TRBV6-5	CASSRDRAYEQYF
TRBJ1-4	-	-	TRBV10-1	CASSEGWPGTSTNEKLFF
TRBJ1-2	-	-	TRBV18	CASSPDRFPYGYTF
TRBJ2-7	-	TRBD2	TRBV10-3	CAISAGTSGGISFKEYF
TRBJ2-5	-	TRBD2	TRBV11-3	CASSLEGGSGETQYF
TRBJ2-7	once	TRBD2	TRBV9	CASSVGGDYYYYEQYF
TRBJ2-3	-	TRBD2	TRBV2	CASREMLAGPTDTQYF
TRBJ2-3	-	TRBD2	TRBV7-3	CASSFGLASGSEDTQYF
TRBJ2-2	-	-	TRBV4-2	CASSQIVGELFF
TRBJ2-7	-	-	TRBV4-3	CASSQGKGGYEQYF
TRBJ2-3	-	-	TRBV18	CASSPPVSGPSTDTQYF
TRBJ1-5	-	-	TRBV6-1	CASSVDTPWGYSNQPQHF
TRBJ1-4	-	TRBD1	TRBV27	CASRAGLQGDEKLFF
TRBJ1-1	-	-	TRBV21-1	CASSPFPGSGLGTEAFF
TRBJ2-1	-	-	TRBV18	CASSPTGLVEEQFF
TRBJ1-1	once	-	TRBV2	CASSDLTEEAFF
TRBJ1-1	-	-	TRBV7-2	CASSLARGGTEAFF
TRBJ2-2	-	TRBD2	TRBV7-2	CASTVGRALNTGELFF
TRBJ2-1	-	TRBD1	TRBV7-9	CASSYDRVDNEQFF
TRBJ2-5	-	TRBD2	TRBV5-1	CASSFNGLAGGQETQYF
TRBJ2-5	-	TRBD1	TRBV28	CASSSGQVRETQYF